This T cell receptor beta chain was observed in a study of blood T cell repertoires in COVID-19. For the study at large: The United States, Italy and Spain supplied acute and convalescent COVID-19 samples. PBMCs, B-cell-depleted T cells, or T cells were the source of the cDNA or gDNA that made up the material.

This clone has just a few counts. The CDR3 has 15 amino acids. Germline CDR1 is SQVTM and CDR2 is ANQGSEA. Trimming took 3 bases from V and 6 from J, leaving 19 bases between them. The assay was immunoSEQ multiplex PCR, and TCRdb's table has in-frame clones only and misses some. The data contain some 180,000 clones, about 88% of them singletons. The chain carries TRBV29-1 and TRBJ2-3, with D perhaps TRBD1 (6 bases). The material sequenced was peripheral blood. The clonotype originates from a man aged 50 to 59 who had recovered from COVID-19. The CDR3 DNA follows: TGCAGCGTTGACCCAGGCAGGGGAGCTGACGATACGCAGTATTTT. Its protein product is CSVDPGRGADDTQYF.